This entry is about one TCR beta chain. Its antigen is not identified. Each person with ophthalmopathy scored at least 3 on the Clinical Activity Score, reached NOSPECS grade 4 or higher, and had been ill under 3 months. Diagnoses used clinical symptoms, serum thyroxine and TRAb, thyroid ultrasound and orbital computed tomography. These data originate in a study of T cells in Graves' hyperthyroidism and ophthalmopathy. Study observations and caveats: Most clonotypes expanded in thyroid above 0.001 were likewise present in blood. Ophthalmopathy could be told apart from stable hyperthyroidism with a 13 V-J model.

This CDR3 has 15 amino acids. The V gene's germline CDR1 is LNHDA and CDR2 SQIVND (reference sequence). With 2 bases removed from V and 4 bases from J, the gap between germline ends came to 14 bases. There were TCR beta CDR3 regions amplified from RNA transcripts. HTBI primers drove first-round RT-PCR of the TCR CDR3. Using its own MiXCR run on the multiplex PCR reads, TCRdb lists one record per CDR3 protein. Of roughly 650,000 distinct CDR3 sequences detected, around 15% appear once; the ten largest clones hold 2.5% to 4%. The V gene is TRBV19, the J gene TRBJ1-2, with D maybe TRBD1 (5 bases). The sequencing input was blood. This sequence was found in a woman in her 40s with Graves' ophthalmopathy. The CDR3 sequence: CASSISTVSVYGYTF. DNA of the CDR3: TGTGCCAGTAGTATATCGACAGTCTCCGTCTATGGCTACACCTTC.